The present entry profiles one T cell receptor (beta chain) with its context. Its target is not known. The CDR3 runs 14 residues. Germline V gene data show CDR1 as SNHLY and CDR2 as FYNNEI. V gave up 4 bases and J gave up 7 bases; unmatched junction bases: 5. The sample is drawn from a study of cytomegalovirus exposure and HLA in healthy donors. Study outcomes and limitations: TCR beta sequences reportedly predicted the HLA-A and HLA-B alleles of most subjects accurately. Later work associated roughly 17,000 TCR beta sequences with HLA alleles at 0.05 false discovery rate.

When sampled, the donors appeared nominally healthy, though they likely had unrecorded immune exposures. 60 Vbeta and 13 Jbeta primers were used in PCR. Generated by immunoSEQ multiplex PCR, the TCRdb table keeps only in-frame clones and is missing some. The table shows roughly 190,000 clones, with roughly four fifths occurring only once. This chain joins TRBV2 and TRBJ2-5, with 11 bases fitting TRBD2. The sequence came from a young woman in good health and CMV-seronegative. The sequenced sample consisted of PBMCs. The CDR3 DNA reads TGTGCCAGCAGTGCGACTAGCGGGAAGGGGACCCAGTACTTC. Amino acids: CASSATSGKGTQYF. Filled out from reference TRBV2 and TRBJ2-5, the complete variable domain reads EPEVTQTPSHQVTQMGQEVILRCVPISNHLYFYWYRQILGQKVEFLVSFYNNEISEKSEIFDDQFSVERPDGSNFTLKIRSTKLEDSAMYFCASSATSGKGTQYFGPGTRLLVL.